This entry features one T cell receptor (beta chain) sequence. Its antigen is currently unknown. Amplification used 60 Vbeta primers and 13 Jbeta primers. Sequencing used immunoSEQ multiplex PCR; TCRdb keeps in-frame clones, though not all of them. The sample lists approximately 190,000 clones, more than 75% occurring once. The sample comes from a study of cytomegalovirus exposure and HLA in healthy donors. V shed 5 bases and J 0 bases; nucleotides not matched to a gene: 6. The germline V gene has CDR1 SEHNR and CDR2 FQNEAQ (reference sequence). CDR3 size: 15 residues. Study findings and constraints: The study recorded 164 TCR beta chains that were cytomegalovirus-associated.

This TCR came from a woman in her fifties or sixties in good health and CMV-seropositive. V gene TRBV7-9 combines with J gene TRBJ1-2; 7 nucleotides align to TRBD1. Sequenced input: PBMCs. CDR3 region: CASSNVGTANYGYTF. As DNA, the CDR3 is TGTGCCAGCAGCAACGTGGGGACAGCTAACTATGGCTACACCTTC.